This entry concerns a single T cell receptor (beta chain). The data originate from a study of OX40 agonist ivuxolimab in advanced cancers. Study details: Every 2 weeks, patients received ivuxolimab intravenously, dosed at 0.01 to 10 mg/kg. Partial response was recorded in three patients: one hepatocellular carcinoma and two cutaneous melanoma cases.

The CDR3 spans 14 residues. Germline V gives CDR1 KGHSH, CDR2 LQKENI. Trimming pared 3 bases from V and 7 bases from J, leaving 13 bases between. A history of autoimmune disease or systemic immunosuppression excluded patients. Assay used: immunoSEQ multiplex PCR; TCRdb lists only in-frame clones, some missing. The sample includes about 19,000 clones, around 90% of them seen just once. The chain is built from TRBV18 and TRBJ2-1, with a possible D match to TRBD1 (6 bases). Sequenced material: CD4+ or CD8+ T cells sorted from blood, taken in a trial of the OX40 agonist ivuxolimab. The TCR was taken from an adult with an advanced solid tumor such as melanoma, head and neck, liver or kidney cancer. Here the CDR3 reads CASSPLQGPNEQFF. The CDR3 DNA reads TGTGCCAGCTCACCGTTACAGGGTCCAAATGAGCAGTTCTTC.